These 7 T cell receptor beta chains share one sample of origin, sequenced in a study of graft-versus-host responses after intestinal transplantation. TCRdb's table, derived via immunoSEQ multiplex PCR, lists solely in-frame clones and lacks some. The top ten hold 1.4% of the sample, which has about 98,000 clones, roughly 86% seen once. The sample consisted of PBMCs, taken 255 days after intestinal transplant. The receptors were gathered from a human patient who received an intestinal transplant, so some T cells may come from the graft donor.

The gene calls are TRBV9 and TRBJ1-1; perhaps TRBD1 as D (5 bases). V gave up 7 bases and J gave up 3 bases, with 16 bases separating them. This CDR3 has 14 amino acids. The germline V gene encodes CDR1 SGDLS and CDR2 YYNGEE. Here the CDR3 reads CASGGHDRHTEAFF. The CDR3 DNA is TGTGCCAGCGGGGGTCATGATCGGCACACTGAAGCTTTCTTT.

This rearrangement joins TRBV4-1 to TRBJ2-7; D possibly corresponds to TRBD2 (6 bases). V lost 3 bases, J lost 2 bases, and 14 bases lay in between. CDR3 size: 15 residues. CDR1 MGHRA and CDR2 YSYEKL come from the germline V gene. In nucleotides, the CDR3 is TGCGCCAGCAGCCACGCCGGGACTGTCCCCTACGAGCAGTACTTC. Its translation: CASSHAGTVPYEQYF.

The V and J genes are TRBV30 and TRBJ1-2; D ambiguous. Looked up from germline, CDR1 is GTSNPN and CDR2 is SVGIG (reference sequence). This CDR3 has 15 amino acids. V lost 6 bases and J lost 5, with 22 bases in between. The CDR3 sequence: CACPGTVGIKYGYTF. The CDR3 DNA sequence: TGTGCCTGCCCTGGCACGGTTGGGATCAAATATGGCTACACCTTC. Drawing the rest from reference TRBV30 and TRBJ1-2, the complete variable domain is SQTIHQWPATLVQPVGSPLSLECTVEGTSNPNLYWYRQAAGRGLQLLFYSVGIGQISSEVPQNLSASRPQDRQFILSSKKLLLSDSGFYLCACPGTVGIKYGYTFGSGTRLTVV.

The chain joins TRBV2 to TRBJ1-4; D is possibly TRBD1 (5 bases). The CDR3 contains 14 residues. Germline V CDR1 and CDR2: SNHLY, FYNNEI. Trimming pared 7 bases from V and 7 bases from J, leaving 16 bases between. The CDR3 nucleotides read TGTGCCAGCAACGGGGACTTGGCGGGTGAAAAACTGTTTTTT. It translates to CASNGDLAGEKLFF.

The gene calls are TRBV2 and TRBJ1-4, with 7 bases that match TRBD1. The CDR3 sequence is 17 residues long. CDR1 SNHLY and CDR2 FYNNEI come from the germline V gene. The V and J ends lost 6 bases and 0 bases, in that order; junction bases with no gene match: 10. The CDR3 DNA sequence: TGTGCCAGCAGACACAGGGGAGGGATTGCAACTAATGAAAAACTGTTTTTT. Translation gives CASRHRGGIATNEKLFF.

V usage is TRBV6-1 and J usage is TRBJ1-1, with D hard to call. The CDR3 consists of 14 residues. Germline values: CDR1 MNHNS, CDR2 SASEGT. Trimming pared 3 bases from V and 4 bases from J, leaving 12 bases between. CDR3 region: CASSDLSMATEAFF. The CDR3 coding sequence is TGTGCCAGCAGTGATTTGTCAATGGCCACTGAAGCTTTCTTT.

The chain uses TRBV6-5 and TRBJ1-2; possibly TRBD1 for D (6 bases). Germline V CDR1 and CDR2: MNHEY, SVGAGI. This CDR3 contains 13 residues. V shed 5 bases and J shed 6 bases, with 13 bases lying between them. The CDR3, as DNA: TGTGCCAGCAGTGGCGTCAGGGGAGATGGCTACACCTTC. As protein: CASSGVRGDGYTF.